These 8 T cell receptor beta chains came from one sample sequenced in a study of blood T cell repertoires in COVID-19. The repertoire was sequenced with immunoSEQ multiplex PCR; TCRdb's copy has only in-frame clones and lacks some. The sample carries tens of thousands of clones, less than 85% recorded once. What was sequenced was peripheral blood. These receptors were collected from a woman of 80 years or more with active or convalescent COVID-19.

The gene calls are TRBV5-8 and TRBJ2-5, with D maybe TRBD1 (6 bases). The CDR3 is 17 amino acids. V was trimmed by 4 bases and J by 2 bases, leaving 21 bases between them. Germline V gene lookup returns CDR1 SGHTS and CDR2 YDEGEE. The CDR3 sequence: CASSTMGQGRHQETQYF. CDR3 bases: TGTGCCAGCAGCACTATGGGTCAGGGGAGACATCAAGAGACCCAGTACTTC. Combining the CDR3 with reference TRBV5-8 and TRBJ2-5 gives the whole variable domain EAGVTQSPTHLIKTRGQQATLRCSPISGHTSVYWYQQALGLGLQFLLWYDEGEERNRGNFPPRFSGRQFPNYSSELNVNALELEDSALYLCASSTMGQGRHQETQYFGPGTRLLVL.

The chain links TRBV19 to TRBJ1-5; D gene unclear. Trimming took 6 bases from V and 0 from J, leaving 18 bases between them. This CDR3 region has 17 residues. Germline loops: CDR1 LNHDA, CDR2 SQIVND (reference sequence). CDR3 coding DNA: TGTGCCAGTAGCCACGACACGACACTCTATAGCAATCAGCCCCAGCATTTT. Translating gives CASSHDTTLYSNQPQHF.

The rearrangement joins TRBV27 to TRBJ1-6; D not certain. Trimming left V 3 bases short and J 7 bases short, with 13 bases between. Germline values: CDR1 MNHEY, CDR2 SMNVEV (reference sequence). The CDR3 totals 15 residues. CDR3 bases: TGTGCCAGCAGTTTTCGAGGCCCGGGGAATTCACCCCTCCACTTT. It specifies CASSFRGPGNSPLHF.

The chain is built from TRBV7-2 and TRBJ2-5; D not certain. V was cut by 9 bases and J by 5 bases, with 13 bases left in between. Germline V gene lookup returns CDR1 SGHTA and CDR2 FQGNSA. The CDR3 has 12 amino acids. In nucleotides, the CDR3 is TGTGCCAGTGGAGAGCTCGGGGAGACCCAGTACTTC. The encoded protein is CASGELGETQYF.

The J gene is TRBJ2-7, the V gene TRBV12-5; TRBD2 matches 12 bases. The trim removed 5 bases at V and 7 bases at J, leaving 9 bases unmatched. This CDR3 comprises 15 residues. CDR1 is LGHNT and CDR2 is FRNRAP in the germline V gene. The DNA of the CDR3 is TGTGCTAGTGGTCTCTCCCTAGCGGGGGGGTGGGAGCAGTACTTC. It codes for CASGLSLAGGWEQYF.

This clone was detected ten times or more. The chain carries TRBV5-6 and TRBJ2-2; D uncertain. Per germline, CDR1 SGHDT and CDR2 YYEEEE. The CDR3 has 13 amino acids. V lost 0 bases to trimming and J lost 2 bases, with 2 bases between them. The CDR3 nucleotides read TGTGCCAGCAGCTTGGCAAACACCGGGGAGCTGTTTTTT. This codes for CASSLANTGELFF.

This chain connects TRBV4-1 to TRBJ1-5, with TRBD1 identical over 7 bases. The CDR3 is 15 amino acids. CDR1 is MGHRA and CDR2 is YSYEKL in the germline V gene. Trimming took 0 bases from V and 5 from J; bases not matched to a gene: 4. The chain's CDR3 is CASSQEGQDDQPQHF. CDR3 bases: TGCGCCAGCAGCCAAGAAGGACAGGACGATCAGCCCCAGCATTTT.

The genes are TRBV29-1 and TRBJ1-5; 7 nucleotides line up with TRBD1. Germline-derived CDR1 and CDR2 are SQVTM and ANQGSEA. The trim removed 1 base at V and 2 bases at J, leaving 8 bases unmatched. The CDR3 loop spans 16 amino acids. The CDR3 is CSVEGSQGVCNQPQHF. The CDR3 nucleotides read TGCAGCGTTGAAGGCTCGCAGGGGGTCTGCAATCAGCCCCAGCATTTT.